Listed below are T cell receptor beta chains from one sample, sequenced in a study of blood T cell repertoires in COVID-19. The protocol was immunoSEQ multiplex PCR, while the TCRdb copy is restricted to in-frame clones and leaves out a portion. The sample shows over 300,000 clones, about nine tenths of them seen only once. Material: PBMCs or T cells enriched from blood (not recorded which). These receptor sequences come from a woman aged 18-29 years who had recovered from COVID-19. Both conserved end residues are part of each CDR3. D genes are given only for firm matches. Expanded clones are given a class, and other clones once, few, many or no size at all.

v_gene	d_gene	abundance	j_gene	CDR3aa	CDR3nt
TRBV20-1	NA	NA	TRBJ1-1	CSASLPYTMNTEAFF	TGCAGTGCTAGTCTTCCTTACACCATGAACACTGAAGCTTTCTTT
TRBV3-1/TRBV3-2	NA	NA	TRBJ2-7	CASSQGGRGVQYF	TGTGCCAGCAGCCAAGGCGGCAGGGGCGTGCAGTACTTC
TRBV18	NA	NA	TRBJ2-1	CASSPFSLRGGPYNEQFF	TGTGCCAGCTCACCATTCTCCTTGAGGGGGGGCCCCTACAATGAGCAGTTCTTC
TRBV18	TRBD1	NA	TRBJ1-5	CASSRTGDANQPQHF	TGTGCCAGCTCACGGACAGGGGACGCCAATCAGCCCCAGCATTTT
TRBV9	NA	few	TRBJ1-2	CASSVGGASYGYTF	TGTGCCAGCAGCGTAGGTGGAGCTTCTTATGGCTACACCTTC
TRBV6-1	NA	NA	TRBJ1-5	CASSVIMRNSNQPQHF	TGTGCCAGCAGTGTTATCATGCGTAATAGCAATCAGCCCCAGCATTTT
TRBV2	TRBD1	NA	TRBJ1-4	CASSHRGPNEKLFF	TGTGCCAGCAGTCACAGGGGGCCTAATGAAAAACTGTTTTTT
TRBV5-4	NA	NA	TRBJ2-1	CASSPGPGRGENNEQFF	TGTGCCAGCAGCCCAGGACCGGGGCGGGGAGAAAACAATGAGCAGTTCTTC
TRBV5-6	TRBD1	NA	TRBJ1-2	CASSLMTGADLYGYTF	TGTGCCAGCAGCCTAATGACAGGGGCCGATCTTTATGGCTACACCTTC
TRBV6-5	TRBD2	few	TRBJ2-7	CASRDVGGSSYEQYF	TGTGCCAGCAGAGACGTCGGGGGGAGCTCCTACGAGCAGTACTTC
TRBV29-1	TRBD2	NA	TRBJ2-3	CSVGGSGQSPSTDTQYF	TGCAGCGTTGGTGGTAGCGGGCAAAGCCCTAGCACAGATACGCAGTATTTT
TRBV18	NA	NA	TRBJ2-1	CASSPILGDDEQFF	TGTGCCAGCTCACCCATCCTCGGAGACGATGAGCAGTTCTTC